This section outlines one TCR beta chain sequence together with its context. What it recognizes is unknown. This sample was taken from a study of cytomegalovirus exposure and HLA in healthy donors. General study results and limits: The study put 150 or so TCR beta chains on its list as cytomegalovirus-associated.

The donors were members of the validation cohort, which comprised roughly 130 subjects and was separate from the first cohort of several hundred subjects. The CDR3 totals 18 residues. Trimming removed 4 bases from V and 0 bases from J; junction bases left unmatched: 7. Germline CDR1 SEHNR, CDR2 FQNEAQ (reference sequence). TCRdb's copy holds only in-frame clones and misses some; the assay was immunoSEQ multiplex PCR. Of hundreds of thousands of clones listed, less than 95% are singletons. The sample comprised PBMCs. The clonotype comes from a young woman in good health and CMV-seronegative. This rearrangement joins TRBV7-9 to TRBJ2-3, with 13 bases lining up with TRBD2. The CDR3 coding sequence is TGTGCCAGCAGCTCACTAGCGGGAGGGGAACAGAGCACAGATACGCAGTATTTT. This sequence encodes CASSSLAGGEQSTDTQYF.